Below are 18 T cell receptor beta chains sequenced from a single sample in a study of blood T cells in healthy people across ages. A second PCR of about 7 to 12 cycles used a sample-barcoded 5' primer and a J-beta primer mix. TCRdb independently ran MiXCR on the 5' RACE reads; one entry per CDR3 protein. The repertoire holds under 1,100,000 distinct CDR3 sequences, with around 27% as singletons. The same sample was also used in a study of T cells of mothers and their children.

The source material was blood. The receptors stem from a girl aged 2 to 9 in good health.

In this sample, this clonotype turned up a few times. The gene calls are TRBV4-2 and TRBJ2-3; D may correspond to TRBD1 or TRBD2 (6 bases each). V lost 0 bases and J lost 0, with 10 bases in between. The CDR3 length is 16 residues. The germline V gene has CDR1 LGHNA and CDR2 YNFKEQ. The DNA for the CDR3 is TGTGCCAGCAGCCAAGATACGGGGGCCAGCACAGATACGCAGTATTTT. This codes for CASSQDTGASTDTQYF.

This clonotype was counted between two and nine times. The chain employs TRBV28 and TRBJ2-7; 9 bases line up with TRBD2. Germline loops: CDR1 MDHEN, CDR2 SYDVKM. This CDR3 spans 15 amino acids. Losses at the gene ends were 6 bases for V and 5 bases for J; bases not matched to a gene: 11. The CDR3 DNA sequence: TGTGCCAGCAGACCCTTGGAGGCGGGAGGGGACGAGCAGTACTTC. It yields the protein CASRPLEAGGDEQYF.

Only a few counts were recorded for this clonotype. This sequence joins TRBV2 and TRBJ2-4; D possibly corresponds to TRBD1 (5 bases). Germline lookup yields CDR1 SNHLY and CDR2 FYNNEI. The CDR3 contains 15 residues. V was pared by 6 bases and J by 8 bases, with 20 bases between. CDR3 amino acids: CASRKTDSVFDIQYF. Here the CDR3 DNA reads TGTGCCAGCAGGAAGACAGATTCGGTATTCGACATTCAGTACTTC.

The chain links TRBV20-1 to TRBJ2-1, with 9 bases aligning to TRBD2. J was trimmed by 7 bases and V by 4 bases; bases with no gene match: 8. CDR3 length equals 14 residues. Germline V gene sequence: CDR1 DFQATT, CDR2 SNEGSKA (reference sequence). The CDR3 DNA follows: TGCAGTGCTAATAGCGGGGGAAAGGGGAATGAGCAGTTCTTC. This encodes CSANSGGKGNEQFF.

This clonotype was counted a few times. This sequence joins TRBV29-1 and TRBJ2-4; D remains ambiguous. The germline V and J ends were trimmed by 5 bases and 12 bases, with 20 bases remaining between them. The CDR3 has 13 residues. CDR1 and CDR2 (germline): SQVTM, ANQGSEA. CDR3 coding DNA: TGCAGCGTTATCTCGGGCCTTACCGGTAATCAGTACTTC. This translates into CSVISGLTGNQYF.

The V and J genes are TRBV28 and TRBJ2-5; 13 bases align to TRBD2. The germline V gene encodes CDR1 MDHEN and CDR2 SYDVKM. The V segment lost 5 bases and the J segment 4 bases; nucleotides outside the gene matches: 7. This CDR3 region has 16 residues. The CDR3 spells CASSPSRLAGGETQYF. CDR3 DNA: TGTGCCAGCAGTCCCTCCCGACTAGCGGGAGGAGAGACCCAGTACTTC.

The J gene is TRBJ1-2, the V gene TRBV5-1; TRBD1 aligns across 9 bases. Trimming removed 0 bases from V and 2 bases from J; junction bases left unmatched: 14. The CDR3 sequence is 19 residues long. The germline V gene encodes CDR1 SGHRS and CDR2 YFSETQ. The CDR3, as DNA: TGCGCCAGCAGCTTGGATACAGGGGGCGTCACAGTATTGAACTATGGCTACACCTTC. This translates into CASSLDTGGVTVLNYGYTF.

This clonotype was counted between two and nine times. The chain links TRBV10-1 to TRBJ2-7; 9 bases map to TRBD2. The V gene's germline CDR1 is WNHNN and CDR2 SYGVQD (reference sequence). The trim removed 4 bases at V and 6 bases at J, leaving 7 bases unmatched. The CDR3 loop spans 14 amino acids. Written as DNA, the CDR3 is TGCGCCAGCAGTGGGATAGCGGGAGCTGGCGAGCAGTACTTC. Translation: CASSGIAGAGEQYF.

This clonotype was detected a few times. This chain connects TRBV28 to TRBJ2-3; possibly TRBD1 for D (5 bases). The CDR3 totals 14 residues. Trimming shortened V by 5 bases and J by 0 bases, and 9 bases separated the two germline ends. Germline CDR1 is MDHEN and CDR2 is SYDVKM. CDR3: CASSTDSSTDTQYF. CDR3 nucleotides: TGTGCCAGCAGTACCGACAGTAGCACAGATACGCAGTATTTT.

The chain employs TRBV28 and TRBJ2-1; D gene ambiguous. V lost 6 bases and J lost 0, with 15 bases in between. Germline CDR1 and CDR2: MDHEN and SYDVKM. This CDR3 is 16 amino acids long. This CDR3 reads CASRQRLRSSYNEQFF. CDR3 coding DNA: TGTGCCAGCAGACAACGACTGCGGAGCTCCTACAATGAGCAGTTCTTC.

The chain's CDR3 is CASSISRGRMTSGRSGELFF. DNA for the CDR3: TGTGCCAGCAGTATAAGCAGGGGGCGGATGACTAGCGGGAGGTCCGGGGAGCTGTTTTTT. J is TRBJ2-2 and V is TRBV2; 13 bases line up with TRBD2. In germline, CDR1 is SNHLY, CDR2 FYNNEI. The CDR3 loop spans 20 amino acids. V was clipped by 5 bases and J by 6 bases; unmatched bases: 18.

This clonotype was recorded a few times. The chain is built from TRBV3-1 and TRBJ2-1, with TRBD1 identical over 8 bases. This CDR3 spans 17 amino acids. V shed 3 bases, J shed 3 bases, and the junction held 10 bases outside the gene matches. CDR1 and CDR2 from the germline V gene are LGHDT and YNNKEL (reference sequence). CDR3 sequence reads: CASSHHRAGQGYNEQFF. CDR3 nucleotide sequence: TGTGCCAGCAGCCACCACAGGGCAGGACAGGGCTACAATGAGCAGTTCTTC.

This clonotype showed up just a few times. The CDR3 DNA follows: TGCAGCGTTGAGGGGCCGATATCGGGAATGCATGGCTACACCTTC. Translation: CSVEGPISGMHGYTF. This chain joins TRBV29-1 and TRBJ1-2; maybe TRBD1 (5 bases). The CDR3 length is 15 residues. V was pared by 3 bases and J by 6 bases, with 20 bases between. Germline V gives CDR1 SQVTM, CDR2 ANQGSEA. The whole variable domain, filled in from reference TRBV29-1 and TRBJ1-2, reads SAVISQKPSRDICQRGTSLTIQCQVDSQVTMMFWYRQQPGQSLTLIATANQGSEATYESGFVIDKFPISRPNLTFSTLTVSNMSPEDSSIYLCSVEGPISGMHGYTFGSGTRLTVV.

This clonotype was found many times. The CDR3 DNA follows: TGTGCCAGCAGAGCCCTAGCGGGCGGGCTAGGGGAGACCCAGTACTTC. Translation gives CASRALAGGLGETQYF. The rearrangement joins TRBV28 to TRBJ2-7; 8 bases are a match to TRBD2. The tail of the sequence fits TRBJ2-5 better, so the J call may be wrong. This CDR3 has 16 residues. Germline V gene lookup returns CDR1 MDHEN and CDR2 SYDVKM.

The chain carries TRBV24-1 and TRBJ2-3, with a tentative D call TRBD2 (6 bases). The V end lost 4 bases, the J end lost 9 bases, and 19 bases lay between the germline ends. The V gene's germline CDR1 is KGHDR and CDR2 SFDVKD. This CDR3 spans 15 amino acids. The CDR3 DNA reads as TGTGCCACCAGTGACCGCCTCGGAGGGTCGGGGACGCAGTATTTT. Its protein is CATSDRLGGSGTQYF.

This chain joins TRBV5-1 and TRBJ2-7, with a tentative D call TRBD1 (6 bases). Trimming cost V 4 bases and J 1 base, with 12 bases left between them. Germline CDR1 reads SGHRS; CDR2 reads YFSETQ. This CDR3 comprises 14 residues. The CDR3 DNA is TGCGCCAGCAGCGTGCAGGGGCCATCCTACGAGCAGTACTTC. As protein: CASSVQGPSYEQYF.

This clonotype appeared a few times. The chain joins TRBV10-3 to TRBJ2-5; TRBD1 aligns across 8 bases. V was clipped by 8 bases and J by 5 bases; unmatched bases: 7. The length of the CDR3 is 13 residues. Germline V gene lookup returns CDR1 ENHRY and CDR2 SYGVKD. CDR3 region: CAIQGAVRETQYF. The CDR3 coding sequence is TGTGCCATCCAGGGGGCGGTGAGGGAGACCCAGTACTTC.

For this clonotype: Mismatch with germline at one junction end may stem from a read error. This rearrangement joins TRBV4-3 to TRBJ1-3, with D tentatively TRBD1 (6 bases). Germline lookup yields CDR1 LGHNA and CDR2 YSLEER. The CDR3 consists of 17 residues. The CDR3 loop is CASSQDVGAWSGSTIYF. The CDR3 DNA follows: TGCGCCAGCAGCCAAGATGTGGGGGCTTGGTCTGGAAGCACCATATATTTT.